This is a list of T cell receptor beta chains from one sample in a study of T cells in Graves' hyperthyroidism and ophthalmopathy. TCRdb itself ran the multiplex PCR reads through MiXCR, one entry per CDR3 protein. The sample lists a few hundred thousand distinct CDR3 sequences, just under 25% seen once, with around 79% in the top ten. Source material: blood. Receptors originate from a man between 45 and 60 years old with Graves' hyperthyroidism. The CDR3 runs from the conserved cysteine through the conserved F or W. Fields, in order: CDR3 DNA, CDR3 protein, V gene, J gene, CDR3 length, D gene, clone size. D genes are given only for firm matches. The size entry is marked missing in some rows and otherwise reads once, few, many or a size class.

DNA: TGTGCCAGCAGTAAGACGGATAACTATGGCTACACCTTC
CDR3: CASSKTDNYGYTF
V: TRBV6-1
J: TRBJ1-2
length: 13
D: .
size: .

DNA: TGTGCCAGCTCACTTACCTCACAGGGACGGGGTGGGACTGAAGCTTTCTTT
CDR3: CASSLTSQGRGGTEAFF
V: TRBV18
J: TRBJ1-1
length: 17
D: .
size: many

DNA: TGCAGTGCTAAAAGGGGGAGTTTCGGGTACGAGCAGTACTTC
CDR3: CSAKRGSFGYEQYF
V: TRBV20-1
J: TRBJ2-7
length: 14
D: .
size: few

DNA: TGTGCCAGCAGCCCAACGGGACTAGCGGGGGACCTCTACGAGCAGTACTTC
CDR3: CASSPTGLAGDLYEQYF
V: TRBV11-2
J: TRBJ2-7
length: 17
D: TRBD2
size: .

DNA: TGTGCCACCAGCCCCCTCGGACAGGGGGCCTCCTACGAGCAGTACTTC
CDR3: CATSPLGQGASYEQYF
V: TRBV15
J: TRBJ2-7
length: 16
D: TRBD1
size: few

DNA: TGCAGTGCCCGCGGGGCAGCTACTGGTGGCTACACCTTC
CDR3: CSARGAATGGYTF
V: TRBV20-1
J: TRBJ1-2
length: 13
D: .
size: few

DNA: TGCGCCAGCAGGTCCAGGGGTGGAGAGACCCAGTACTTC
CDR3: CASRSRGGETQYF
V: TRBV5-1
J: TRBJ2-5
length: 13
D: .
size: .

DNA: TGTGCCAGCAGTCCCATTCACGAGACCCAGTACTTC
CDR3: CASSPIHETQYF
V: TRBV28
J: TRBJ2-5
length: 12
D: .
size: many

DNA: TGTGCCAGCAGGCCCCTTGCCGGGGACTATGGCTACACCTTC
CDR3: CASRPLAGDYGYTF
V: TRBV3-1
J: TRBJ1-2
length: 14
D: .
size: .

DNA: TGTGCCAGCAGCCCTGGGGGGGAGGCGCAGTTCTTC
CDR3: CASSPGGEAQFF
V: TRBV27
J: TRBJ2-1
length: 12
D: TRBD2
size: .

DNA: TGTGCCAGCAGTTTTCAGACTAGCGGGAACTACAATGAGCAGTTCTTC
CDR3: CASSFQTSGNYNEQFF
V: TRBV2
J: TRBJ2-1
length: 16
D: TRBD2
size: few

DNA: TGTGCCACCAGCAGAGAAGGACTAGCGGGAGATACGCAGTATTTT
CDR3: CATSREGLAGDTQYF
V: TRBV15
J: TRBJ2-3
length: 15
D: TRBD2
size: .

DNA: TGTGCCAGCAGTGAGTCCCTAGCGGGAGTTGATTACGAGCAGTACTTC
CDR3: CASSESLAGVDYEQYF
V: TRBV2
J: TRBJ2-7
length: 16
D: TRBD2
size: many

DNA: TGTGCCAGCAGCCCGGGACAGGGTTTTGGAGAAAAACTGTTTTTT
CDR3: CASSPGQGFGEKLFF
V: TRBV27
J: TRBJ1-4
length: 15
D: TRBD1
size: .

DNA: TGTGCCAGCAGCCAAGGAGGGGGGAGCACTGAAGCTTTCTTT
CDR3: CASSQGGGSTEAFF
V: TRBV3-1
J: TRBJ1-1
length: 14
D: .
size: many

DNA: TGTGCCAGCAGCTTAGAGGCAGGGGCCAATTACGAGCAGTACTTC
CDR3: CASSLEAGANYEQYF
V: TRBV11-2
J: TRBJ2-7
length: 15
D: .
size: many

DNA: TGTGCCAGTAGTCCTCGAAAGACCGGGGAGCTGTTTTTT
CDR3: CASSPRKTGELFF
V: TRBV19
J: TRBJ2-2
length: 13
D: .
size: .

DNA: TGTGCCAGCAGCCCCCCCGACAGGGGGCGCCGAGAGACCCAGTACTTC
CDR3: CASSPPDRGRRETQYF
V: TRBV6-2/TRBV6-3
J: TRBJ2-5
length: 16
D: TRBD1
size: once

DNA: TGTGCCAGCAGCCCTCGACTAGCGGGAGCCGCAGATACGCAGTATTTT
CDR3: CASSPRLAGAADTQYF
V: TRBV7-6
J: TRBJ2-3
length: 16
D: TRBD2
size: many

DNA: TGTGCTAGTGGTCGCAGTGGCCGGATGGGTGAAGCTTTCTTT
CDR3: CASGRSGRMGEAFF
V: TRBV12-5
J: TRBJ1-1
length: 14
D: .
size: .

DNA: TGTGCCAGCCGCGTGGGTAGTGTGAGACTGTATAATGAGCAGTTCTTC
CDR3: CASRVGSVRLYNEQFF
V: TRBV12-3/TRBV12-4
J: TRBJ2-1
length: 16
D: .
size: once

DNA: TGTGCCTGGGACAGGGGTTTCACAGATACGCAGTATTTT
CDR3: CAWDRGFTDTQYF
V: TRBV30
J: TRBJ2-3
length: 13
D: TRBD1
size: many

DNA: TGTGCCATCAGTGAGGACACCGGCGGGGAGCTGTTTTTT
CDR3: CAISEDTGGELFF
V: TRBV10-3
J: TRBJ2-2
length: 13
D: .
size: few

DNA: TGTGCCAGCAGCGGGCCTGGGAGGGCCTACGAGCAGTACTTC
CDR3: CASSGPGRAYEQYF
V: TRBV3-1
J: TRBJ2-7
length: 14
D: TRBD2
size: .

DNA: TGCAGTGCTCTAAACAGGGGTGGTGAAAAACTGTTTTTT
CDR3: CSALNRGGEKLFF
V: TRBV20-1
J: TRBJ1-4
length: 13
D: TRBD1
size: .

DNA: TGTGCCAGCAGCTTGGGACTAGCGGGAGTAGGCTACGAGCAGTACTTC
CDR3: CASSLGLAGVGYEQYF
V: TRBV11-2
J: TRBJ2-7
length: 16
D: TRBD2
size: many

DNA: TGTGCCAGCAGCGCCTCAGGGGCGGGAGAGACCCAGTACTTC
CDR3: CASSASGAGETQYF
V: TRBV9
J: TRBJ2-5
length: 14
D: .
size: many

DNA: TGTGCCAGCAGCCCCTGGACTAGCGGGAGTGAGACCCAGTACTTC
CDR3: CASSPWTSGSETQYF
V: TRBV3-1
J: TRBJ2-5
length: 15
D: TRBD2
size: many

DNA: TGCAGCGTTGGGGGGACATCTGGGGCCAACGTCCTGACTTTC
CDR3: CSVGGTSGANVLTF
V: TRBV29-1
J: TRBJ2-6
length: 14
D: .
size: once

DNA: TGTGCCATCAGTTCGGGACTAGCGGGAGGAAGTGCAGTCAATGAGCAGTTCTTC
CDR3: CAISSGLAGGSAVNEQFF
V: TRBV10-3
J: TRBJ2-1
length: 18
D: TRBD2
size: .

DNA: TGTGCCAGCAGCCCGCCAACAGGGCACCGAGAGACCCAGTACTTC
CDR3: CASSPPTGHRETQYF
V: TRBV3-1
J: TRBJ2-5
length: 15
D: .
size: .

DNA: TGTGCCATCAGTGATGGACGGGACACTGAAGCTTTCTTT
CDR3: CAISDGRDTEAFF
V: TRBV10-3
J: TRBJ1-1
length: 13
D: .
size: .

DNA: TGCGCCAGCAGCGTCGGACAGGGAGATTACAATGAGCAGTTCTTC
CDR3: CASSVGQGDYNEQFF
V: TRBV5-1
J: TRBJ2-1
length: 15
D: TRBD1
size: .

DNA: TGCAGTGCTAGCGGGGCAGGGAATCAGCCCCAGCATTTT
CDR3: CSASGAGNQPQHF
V: TRBV20-1
J: TRBJ1-5
length: 13
D: .
size: .

DNA: TGCGCCAGCAGCACGCAGGACACTGAAGCTTTCTTT
CDR3: CASSTQDTEAFF
V: TRBV5-1
J: TRBJ1-1
length: 12
D: .
size: few

DNA: TGTGCCAGTACCTATCAGGAGGGTTCTGGCTACACCTTC
CDR3: CASTYQEGSGYTF
V: TRBV19
J: TRBJ1-2
length: 13
D: .
size: few

DNA: TGCGCCAGCAGCTTGGGCGGGACAGGGGGCAGGGAGCAGTACTTC
CDR3: CASSLGGTGGREQYF
V: TRBV5-1
J: TRBJ2-7
length: 15
D: TRBD1
size: few

DNA: TGTGCCAGCAGTCAGGACATTTCCGAGACCCAGTACTTC
CDR3: CASSQDISETQYF
V: TRBV2
J: TRBJ2-5
length: 13
D: .
size: many

DNA: TGCAGCGTTGAAACTCAAGAGACCCAGTACTTC
CDR3: CSVETQETQYF
V: TRBV29-1
J: TRBJ2-5
length: 11
D: .
size: few

DNA: TGTGCCACCAGGGACAACTACAATGAGCAGTTCTTC
CDR3: CATRDNYNEQFF
V: TRBV24-1
J: TRBJ2-1
length: 12
D: .
size: .

DNA: TGTGCCAGCAGTTTTAGGACAGGGTTTTCACCCCTCCACTTT
CDR3: CASSFRTGFSPLHF
V: TRBV27
J: TRBJ1-6
length: 14
D: TRBD1
size: few

DNA: TGTGCCAGCAGCTTAGAGGGCGGGAGGTACGAGCAGTACTTC
CDR3: CASSLEGGRYEQYF
V: TRBV11-2
J: TRBJ2-7
length: 14
D: TRBD2
size: few

DNA: TGTGCCAGCAGTTTAGCCAGGGACCTCCAGCCCCAGCATTTT
CDR3: CASSLARDLQPQHF
V: TRBV12-3/TRBV12-4
J: TRBJ1-5
length: 14
D: .
size: few

DNA: TGTGCCAGCAGCCAGCTTGGTTCACAAGAGACCCAGTACTTC
CDR3: CASSQLGSQETQYF
V: TRBV3-1
J: TRBJ2-5
length: 14
D: .
size: .

DNA: TGTGCCAGCAGTTCCCCCGGGACAGGGGACAAAGAGACCCAGTACTTC
CDR3: CASSSPGTGDKETQYF
V: TRBV28
J: TRBJ2-5
length: 16
D: TRBD1
size: few

DNA: TGCGCCAGCAGCTTGTCCGGGATTTCTAGCACAGATACGCAGTATTTT
CDR3: CASSLSGISSTDTQYF
V: TRBV5-1
J: TRBJ2-3
length: 16
D: .
size: .

DNA: TGTGCCATCAGTGAAGCGGGAGGGCCTGAGACCCAGTACTTC
CDR3: CAISEAGGPETQYF
V: TRBV10-3
J: TRBJ2-5
length: 14
D: TRBD2
size: .

DNA: TGTGCCACCAGCAGAGATAGGGGTCCGGGACAGGAAGCTTTCTTT
CDR3: CATSRDRGPGQEAFF
V: TRBV15
J: TRBJ1-1
length: 15
D: TRBD1
size: .

DNA: TGTGCCAGCAGCCCACCCCCGGGACAGGGGGCGCGGTCCCGTAATGAAAAACTGTTTTTT
CDR3: CASSPPPGQGARSRNEKLFF
V: TRBV11-2
J: TRBJ1-4
length: 20
D: TRBD1
size: .

DNA: TGCAGCGTCCGACAGGGGGCGGGCGACGAGCAGTACTTC
CDR3: CSVRQGAGDEQYF
V: TRBV29-1
J: TRBJ2-7
length: 13
D: TRBD1
size: many

DNA: TGTGCCAGCAGCTTAGGGGACGCTGCCTACGAGCAGTACTTC
CDR3: CASSLGDAAYEQYF
V: TRBV13
J: TRBJ2-7
length: 14
D: .
size: many

DNA: TGTGCCAGCAGCTTAGAGGCGGGAGACCGTGAGCAGTTCTTC
CDR3: CASSLEAGDREQFF
V: TRBV7-9
J: TRBJ2-1
length: 14
D: TRBD2
size: many

DNA: TGTGCCAGCAGCTTTGACCGACGGGTTGGTAATGAAAAACTGTTTTTT
CDR3: CASSFDRRVGNEKLFF
V: TRBV7-9
J: TRBJ1-4
length: 16
D: .
size: .

DNA: TGCGCCAGCAGCTTGGATGGGGCGGGCTACACAGATACGCAGTATTTT
CDR3: CASSLDGAGYTDTQYF
V: TRBV5-1
J: TRBJ2-3
length: 16
D: .
size: few

DNA: TGCGCCAGCAGTAGCGAGGGGTCTTCCTACGAGCAGTACTTC
CDR3: CASSSEGSSYEQYF
V: TRBV5-1
J: TRBJ2-7
length: 14
D: .
size: .